The following is a T cell receptor (beta chain) sequence with its context. The data originate from a study of blood T cell repertoires in COVID-19. About the research overall: Both acute and convalescent COVID-19 samples were obtained from the United States, Italy and Spain. T cells, B-cell-depleted T cells, or PBMCs provided the cDNA or gDNA that served as material.

As originally analysed: Nucleated cell counts were estimated from reference gene primer amplification. Repertoires were generated with immunoSEQ multiplex PCR, while TCRdb's copy carries only in-frame clones and drops some. The V and J calls and clone size come from that table; D and trimming were worked out from the DNA. The repertoire holds about 150,000 clones, with around 73% as singletons. The source material was peripheral blood. This TCR derives from a man aged 60-69 years who had recovered from COVID-19.

CDR3 sequence (DNA): TGTGCCAGCAGCTTGCTGCAAGCTCACTCCTACGAGCAGTACTTC. Its translation is CASSLLQAHSYEQYF. The chain links TRBV5-6 to TRBJ2-7; D gene uncertain. The germline gives CDR1 SGHDT, CDR2 YYEEEE. Trimming pared 1 base from V and 0 bases from J, leaving 11 bases between. This CDR3 is 15 amino acids long.